Below are 5 T cell receptor beta chains sequenced from a single sample in a study of long-term antiretroviral therapy in people with HIV. immunoSEQ v3.0 was run at survey level. Sequencing used immunoSEQ multiplex PCR; TCRdb keeps in-frame clones, though not all of them. The data hold about 17,000 clones, with roughly 80% observed a single time. The specimen was unsorted PBMCs, collected 2.3 years after starting antiretroviral therapy. The receptors originated from a woman aged 40 to 49 with HIV.

The chain couples TRBV19 to TRBJ2-1; 9 bases agree with TRBD1. Germline CDR1 reads LNHDA; CDR2 reads SQIVND (reference sequence). The CDR3 length is 15 residues. V was clipped by 5 bases and J by 0 bases; unmatched bases: 2. The CDR3 nucleotides are TGTGCCAGTAGTCCGGACAGGGGCTCCTACAATGAGCAGTTCTTC. Translating gives CASSPDRGSYNEQFF.

V gene TRBV27 combines with J gene TRBJ2-1, with 8 bases that match TRBD1. Germline CDR1 reads MNHEY; CDR2 reads SMNVEV (reference sequence). After removal of 3 bases from V and 5 bases from J, the junction contained 6 bases not matched to a gene. This CDR3 region has 15 residues. CDR3 residues: CASSFRTGTHNEQFF. As DNA, the CDR3 is TGTGCCAGCAGTTTTAGGACAGGGACCCACAATGAGCAGTTCTTC.

The chain couples TRBV13 to TRBJ1-2; 7 bases map to TRBD1. Germline CDR1 reads PRHDT; CDR2 reads FYEKMQ (reference sequence). CDR3 length: 15 residues. After removal of 3 bases from V and 8 bases from J, the junction contained 12 bases not matched to a gene. The CDR3 nucleotides are TGTGCCAGCAGCTTCGGCGGGACAGACCCCAGCGGCTACACCTTC. Protein sequence: CASSFGGTDPSGYTF.

The genes are TRBV30 and TRBJ2-7; no reliable D call. V lost 4 bases and J 0 bases, leaving 13 bases between the germline ends. CDR3 length equals 14 residues. Germline V lookup: CDR1 GTSNPN, CDR2 SVGIG (reference sequence). Here the CDR3 DNA reads TGTGCCTGGAAAGGGCTGATTAGCTCCTACGAGCAGTACTTC. This gives the protein CAWKGLISSYEQYF.

Only one count was recorded for this clone. The chain carries TRBV5-6 and TRBJ2-7; D is unclear. V gave up 8 bases and J gave up 3 bases, with 18 bases separating them. Per the germline V gene, CDR1 is SGHDT and CDR2 is YYEEEE. The CDR3 is 14 amino acids. The chain's CDR3 is CASGRTLADYEQYF. The CDR3 nucleotides are TGTGCCAGTGGTAGGACGCTTGCTGACTACGAGCAGTACTTC.